This TCR beta chain was identified during a study of blood T cell repertoires in COVID-19. Study at large: Acute and convalescent COVID-19 specimens originated in the United States, Italy and Spain.

Original data processing: Estimates of nucleated cell counts were drawn from the amplification of reference gene primers. Sequencing was performed with immunoSEQ multiplex PCR; in TCRdb, only in-frame clones are kept and a portion is missing. V, J and clone size are taken as reported in that table, and D and trimming were inferred from the DNA itself. The data contain approximately 150,000 clones, 80% to 90% of them singletons. The CDR3 extends over 14 amino acids. Germline CDR1 reads SGHNT; CDR2 reads YENEEA. Deletions cut 5 bases from V and 4 bases from J, with 9 bases between. The genes are TRBV11-3 and TRBJ1-6; TRBD1 is a possible D gene (6 bases). The sequenced sample was peripheral blood. The receptor was isolated from a man aged 50-59 years who had recovered from COVID-19. The DNA for the CDR3 is TGTGCCAGCAGCCGGACAGCTTATAATTCACCCCTCCACTTT. This encodes CASSRTAYNSPLHF.